Shown below are 24 T cell receptor beta chains from a single sample sequenced in a study of CD8 T cells in ankylosing spondylitis. TCRdb passed the 5' RACE reads through MiXCR, listing each CDR3 protein once. The top ten hold under 6% of the sample, which has about 92,000 distinct CDR3 sequences, about 8.8% seen once. The sequencing input was blood, either unsorted or a sorted T cell fraction (not recorded which). The receptors were sampled from a male donor with ankylosing spondylitis or in good health (not recorded which).

This clonotype was counted only a few times. The chain is built from TRBV3-1 and TRBJ1-1; TRBD1 is a possible D gene (6 bases). Germline V CDR1 and CDR2: LGHDT, YNNKEL (reference sequence). The ends were cut back, 1 base at V and 3 bases at J, with 15 bases in the middle. This CDR3 contains 16 residues. The CDR3 protein is CASSQGVQGQDTEAFF. In DNA, the CDR3 is TGTGCCAGCAGCCAAGGGGTGCAGGGGCAAGACACTGAAGCTTTCTTT.

This clonotype was seen many times. The CDR3, as DNA: TGTGCCAGCAGTTCCAGGGGGGCGTGGGACAATGAGCAGTTCTTC. This encodes CASSSRGAWDNEQFF. The chain couples TRBV3-1 to TRBJ2-1, with a weak D call TRBD1 (7 bases). The CDR3 has 15 residues. V dropped 6 bases and J dropped 5 bases, with 17 bases sitting between them. Germline V gives CDR1 LGHDT, CDR2 YNNKEL (reference sequence).

This clonotype has a count of ten or more. The chain carries TRBV5-1 and TRBJ1-2, with 9 nucleotides matching TRBD1. The CDR3 is 14 residues long. The germline CDR1 and CDR2 sequences are SGHRS and YFSETQ. Germline trimming cut 3 bases from V and 2 bases from J; bases unmatched to any gene: 2. The CDR3 is CASSSGQGNYGYTF. The DNA of the CDR3 is TGCGCCAGCAGCTCGGGACAGGGCAACTATGGCTACACCTTC.

The sample holds many counts of this clonotype. The chain has TRBV7-8 and TRBJ2-7; possibly TRBD1 for D (5 bases). The CDR3 has 13 residues. V was shortened by 6 bases and J by 4 bases, with 13 bases between the two germline ends. Germline CDR1 and CDR2: SGHVS and FQNEAQ. CDR3 coding DNA: TGTGCCAGCAGTCCCACAGGATATTACGAGCAGTACTTC. It is translated as CASSPTGYYEQYF.

The sample holds many counts of this clonotype. This rearrangement joins TRBV19 to TRBJ2-3; the match to TRBD2 covers 8 bases. Losses at the gene ends were 10 bases for V and 2 bases for J; bases not matched to a gene: 8. The CDR3 runs to 14 residues. Looked up from germline, CDR1 is LNHDA and CDR2 is SQIVND (reference sequence). DNA for the CDR3: TGTGCCACCCGGAGCGGGGGCTTCACAGATACGCAGTATTTT. Its translation: CATRSGGFTDTQYF.

Only a few counts were recorded for this clonotype. The chain joins TRBV20-1 to TRBJ2-3; the match to TRBD2 covers 13 bases. Unmatched junction bases numbered 15, after V lost 0 bases and J lost 0 bases. The length of the CDR3 is 21 residues. Germline CDR1 and CDR2: DFQATT and SNEGSKA (reference sequence). The CDR3 is CSARDLSVGLAGSSSTDTQYF. The CDR3 nucleotides are TGCAGTGCTAGAGATCTCTCCGTGGGACTAGCGGGGTCCTCTAGCACAGATACGCAGTATTTT.

This clonotype was picked up many times. The rearrangement links TRBV20-1 to TRBJ2-1, with a possible D match to TRBD1 (6 bases). Trimming removed 3 bases at V and 0 bases at J, with 12 bases between. Germline-derived CDR1 and CDR2 are DFQATT and SNEGSKA (reference sequence). This CDR3 contains 15 residues. The CDR3 nucleotides read TGCAGTGCTAGTAACAGGGAGAGCTCCTACAATGAGCAGTTCTTC. Protein: CSASNRESSYNEQFF.

The table lists this clonotype with many counts. The chain uses TRBV7-8 and TRBJ1-1, with a possible D match to TRBD1 (6 bases). Germline loops: CDR1 SGHVS, CDR2 FQNEAQ. With 5 bases removed from V and 8 bases from J, the gap between germline ends came to 12 bases. The CDR3 length is 12 residues. The CDR3 here is CASSPAGVEAFF. DNA of the CDR3: TGTGCCAGCAGCCCGGCAGGGGTCGAAGCTTTCTTT.

The sample holds many counts of this clonotype. The chain has TRBV20-1 and TRBJ2-7; TRBD1 matches 8 bases. The V gene's germline CDR1 is DFQATT and CDR2 SNEGSKA (reference sequence). CDR3 size: 14 residues. V trimming: 4 bases; J trimming: 4 bases; junction bases outside the gene matches: 9. CDR3 nucleotides: TGCAGTGCTACCCTTATCAGGGGGCAATACGAGCAGTACTTC. Protein: CSATLIRGQYEQYF.

This clonotype appeared many times. This chain uses TRBV20-1 with TRBJ1-3, with D unclear. V gave up 2 bases and J gave up 0 bases, with 5 bases separating them. Germline CDR1 is DFQATT and CDR2 is SNEGSKA (reference sequence). The CDR3 consists of 13 residues. The chain's CDR3 is CSARRISGNTIYF. DNA for the CDR3: TGCAGTGCTAGAAGGATCTCTGGAAACACCATATATTTT.

Comments on this clonotype: A read error is possible here, since a much larger clone lies one base away. The rearrangement joins TRBV20-1 to TRBJ2-3, with TRBD2 matching over 8 bases. Per the germline V gene, CDR1 is DFQATT and CDR2 is SNEGSKA (reference sequence). The CDR3 runs to 16 residues. J was trimmed by 0 bases and V by 8 bases; bases with no gene match: 13. The CDR3 reads CSTSELRGVSTDTQYF. The CDR3 DNA follows: TGCAGTACTTCCGAACTGCGGGGGGTGAGCACAGATACGCAGTATTTT.

This clonotype was detected ten times or more. The rearrangement links TRBV6-9 to TRBJ1-2; the D gene is possibly TRBD1 (6 bases). V dropped 0 bases and J dropped 3 bases, with 14 bases sitting between them. Germline assignment: CDR1 MNHGY and CDR2 SVAAGI. This CDR3 spans 16 amino acids. CDR3 in amino acids: CASSYSGQGRHYGYTF. The DNA of the CDR3 is TGTGCCAGCAGTTATTCGGGGCAGGGGCGACACTATGGCTACACCTTC.

This clonotype was observed many times. The rearrangement uses TRBV5-1 and TRBJ2-5; D is unresolved. V was clipped by 0 bases and J by 5 bases, with 14 bases between them. The CDR3 is 15 amino acids. The germline CDR1 and CDR2 sequences are SGHRS and YFSETQ. DNA for the CDR3: TGCGCCAGCAGCTTGGCCGGCTCCCATGGCGAGACCCAGTACTTC. Its protein product is CASSLAGSHGETQYF.

This clonotype was detected ten times or more. The J gene is TRBJ1-1, the V gene TRBV7-8, with D perhaps matching TRBD1 (6 bases). The germline gives CDR1 SGHVS, CDR2 FQNEAQ. Trimming stripped 5 bases from V and 3 bases from J, with 19 bases between. CDR3 size: 16 residues. CDR3 nucleotide sequence: TGTGCCAGCAGCAACCCGAGGGGGGGCGTTGACACTGAAGCTTTCTTT. This codes for CASSNPRGGVDTEAFF.

In its sample, this clonotype was seen many times. This CDR3 reads CASSLLANTGELFF. DNA of the CDR3: TGTGCCAGCAGTTTATTAGCGAACACCGGGGAGCTGTTTTTT. This rearrangement joins TRBV28 to TRBJ2-2; no reliable D call. CDR3 length: 14 amino acids. The V and J ends lost 1 base and 0 bases respectively, with 3 bases between them. In germline, CDR1 is MDHEN, CDR2 SYDVKM.

In this sample, this clonotype turned up a few times. This may be a read error, as it is one base from a much larger clone. The gene calls are TRBV20-1 and TRBJ1-5; 12 positions match TRBD1. The CDR3 length is 15 residues. CDR1 DFQATT and CDR2 SNEGSKA come from the germline V gene (reference sequence). CDR3 loop: CCARDRDRGLQPQHF. In DNA form, the CDR3 reads TGCTGTGCTAGAGACCGGGACAGGGGGCTTCAGCCCCAGCATTTT.

The chain links TRBV4-1 to TRBJ2-7; the match to TRBD1 covers 9 bases. J lost 3 bases, V lost 0 bases, and 3 bases had no gene match. The CDR3 is made up of 15 amino acids. Per germline, CDR1 MGHRA and CDR2 YSYEKL. This CDR3 reads CASSQDTDRGYEQYF. In DNA, the CDR3 is TGCGCCAGCAGCCAAGATACGGACAGGGGCTACGAGCAGTACTTC.

This clonotype was observed many times. The chain uses TRBV29-1 and TRBJ1-2, with 8 bases aligning to TRBD1. The junction had 12 bases not matched to a gene; V was cut back by 1 base and J by 8 bases. Germline V gives CDR1 SQVTM, CDR2 ANQGSEA. The CDR3 sequence is 15 residues long. This chain's CDR3 is CSVEGDRGLTSGYTF. The CDR3 nucleotides are TGCAGCGTTGAAGGAGACAGGGGACTGACGAGCGGCTACACCTTC.

The chain carries TRBV25-1 and TRBJ2-5; unclear D gene. Germline CDR1 MGHDK, CDR2 SYGVNS. V was pared by 10 bases and J by 5 bases, with 14 bases between. This CDR3 has 12 residues. In DNA form, the CDR3 reads TGTGCCACCTCCGGGCCCGGGGAGACCCAGTACTTC. Amino acid sequence: CATSGPGETQYF. The complete variable domain, with remaining parts taken from reference TRBV25-1 and TRBJ2-5, reads EADIYQTPRYLVIGTGKKITLECSQTMGHDKMYWYQQDPGMELHLIHYSYGVNSTEKGDLSSESTVSRIRTEHFPLTLESARPSHTSQYLCATSGPGETQYFGPGTRLLVL.

The sample holds many counts of this clonotype. The CDR3 loop reads CASSPKVGGSYNEQFF. DNA for the CDR3: TGTGCCAGCAGCCCGAAGGTAGGGGGATCCTACAATGAGCAGTTCTTC. The chain carries TRBV7-3 and TRBJ2-1; maybe TRBD1 (6 bases). From germline, CDR1 is SGHTA and CDR2 FQGTGA. The CDR3 consists of 16 residues. Between the trimmed V and J ends, which lost 5 bases and 1 base, there was a span of 15 bases.

Many counts were recorded for this clonotype. The chain carries TRBV9 and TRBJ2-1; D is uncertain. Germline-derived CDR1 and CDR2 are SGDLS and YYNGEE. Trimming stripped 4 bases from V and 0 bases from J, with 8 bases between. This CDR3 spans 14 amino acids. Written as DNA, the CDR3 is TGTGCCAGCAGCCCCTTCCTCTCCTACAATGAGCAGTTCTTC. It translates to CASSPFLSYNEQFF.

Ten or more counts support this clonotype. The rearrangement links TRBV7-1 to TRBJ2-2; D is uncertain. TRBV7-1 is treated as an ORF (open reading frame) with a function not yet certain. This CDR3 has 15 residues. V dropped 3 bases and J dropped 6 bases, with 14 bases sitting between them. The DNA for the CDR3 is TGTGCCAGCAGCTCCCGGATAGGCATGGCCGGGGAGCTGTTTTTT. Protein product: CASSSRIGMAGELFF.

This clonotype was found many times. V and J are TRBV5-1 and TRBJ2-1; unclear D gene. CDR3 length: 15 residues. Deletions cut 4 bases from V and 0 bases from J, with 11 bases between. CDR1 is SGHRS, CDR2 YFSETQ, per germline. In DNA, the CDR3 is TGCGCCAGCAGCCCGGACGTAAGCTCCTACAATGAGCAGTTCTTC. This sequence encodes CASSPDVSSYNEQFF.

This clonotype was detected ten times or more. The chain couples TRBV5-1 to TRBJ2-4; D unclear. The CDR3 sequence is 14 residues long. Germline values: CDR1 SGHRS, CDR2 YFSETQ. Trimming took 0 bases from V and 3 from J, leaving 7 bases between them. The CDR3 region has the DNA TGCGCCAGCAGCTTGGTGGGTGGCAAAAACATTCAGTACTTC. Its protein is CASSLVGGKNIQYF.